This TCR beta chain was profiled in a study of technical replicates of blood from a handful of donors. The CDR3 loop spans 14 amino acids. Germline loops: CDR1 MNHNS, CDR2 SASEGT. Trimming pared 3 bases from V and 0 bases from J, leaving 6 bases between. Here immunoSEQ multiplex PCR was the method, and the copy in TCRdb shows in-frame clones only, minus some. The sample includes around 100,000 clones, roughly 95% of them seen just once. This clone was seen just once. Other DNA sequences in the same sample also yield this CDR3. The receptor was derived from a human donor in good health. The sample consisted of T cells isolated from PBMCs. This chain joins TRBV6-1 and TRBJ1-5; no clear D. The CDR3 reads CASSETYSNQPQHF. The DNA of the CDR3 is TGTGCCAGCAGTGAGACATATAGCAATCAGCCCCAGCATTTT.